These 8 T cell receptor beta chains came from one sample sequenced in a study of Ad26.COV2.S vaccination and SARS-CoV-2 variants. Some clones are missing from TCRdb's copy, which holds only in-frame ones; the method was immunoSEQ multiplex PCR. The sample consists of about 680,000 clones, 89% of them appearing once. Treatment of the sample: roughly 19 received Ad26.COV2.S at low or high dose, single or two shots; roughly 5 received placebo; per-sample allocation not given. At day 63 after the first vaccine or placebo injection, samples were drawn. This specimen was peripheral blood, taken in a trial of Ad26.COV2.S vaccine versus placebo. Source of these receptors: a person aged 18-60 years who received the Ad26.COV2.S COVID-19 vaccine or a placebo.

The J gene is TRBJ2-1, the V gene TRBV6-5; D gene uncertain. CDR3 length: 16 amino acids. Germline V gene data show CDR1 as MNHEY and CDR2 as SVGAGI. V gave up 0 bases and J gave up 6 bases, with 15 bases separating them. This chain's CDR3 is CASSYSRYSLGNEQFF. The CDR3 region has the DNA TGTGCCAGCAGTTACTCTCGATACTCGCTGGGCAATGAGCAGTTCTTC.

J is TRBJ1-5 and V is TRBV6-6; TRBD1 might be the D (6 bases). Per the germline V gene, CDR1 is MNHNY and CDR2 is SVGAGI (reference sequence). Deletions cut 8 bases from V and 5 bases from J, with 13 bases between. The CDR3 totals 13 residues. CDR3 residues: CASARTADQPQHF. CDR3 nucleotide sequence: TGTGCCAGCGCAAGGACAGCGGATCAGCCCCAGCATTTT.

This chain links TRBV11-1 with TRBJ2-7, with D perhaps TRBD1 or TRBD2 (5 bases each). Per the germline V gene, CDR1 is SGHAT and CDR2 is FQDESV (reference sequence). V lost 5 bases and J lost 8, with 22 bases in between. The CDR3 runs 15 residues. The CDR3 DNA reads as TGTGCCAGCAGCACCACCGGGACGTCGTTTATCAAGCAGTACTTC. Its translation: CASSTTGTSFIKQYF.

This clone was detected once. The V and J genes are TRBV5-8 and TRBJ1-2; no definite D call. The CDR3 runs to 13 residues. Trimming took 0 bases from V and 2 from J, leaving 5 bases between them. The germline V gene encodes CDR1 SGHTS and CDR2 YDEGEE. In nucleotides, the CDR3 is TGTGCCAGCAGCTTGGCAGGAAACTATGGCTACACCTTC. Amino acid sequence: CASSLAGNYGYTF.

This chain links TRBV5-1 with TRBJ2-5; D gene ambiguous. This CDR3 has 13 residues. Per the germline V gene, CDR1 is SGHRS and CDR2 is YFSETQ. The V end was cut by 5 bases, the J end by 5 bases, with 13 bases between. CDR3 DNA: TGCGCCAGCAGTCAGCACGGGCGGGAGACCCAGTACTTC. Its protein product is CASSQHGRETQYF.

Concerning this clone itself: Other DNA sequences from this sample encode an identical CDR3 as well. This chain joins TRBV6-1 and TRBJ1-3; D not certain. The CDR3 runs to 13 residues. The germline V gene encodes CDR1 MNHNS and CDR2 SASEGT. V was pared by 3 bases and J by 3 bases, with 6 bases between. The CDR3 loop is CASSEIVGNTIYF. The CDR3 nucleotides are TGTGCCAGCAGTGAGATTGTTGGAAACACCATATATTTT.

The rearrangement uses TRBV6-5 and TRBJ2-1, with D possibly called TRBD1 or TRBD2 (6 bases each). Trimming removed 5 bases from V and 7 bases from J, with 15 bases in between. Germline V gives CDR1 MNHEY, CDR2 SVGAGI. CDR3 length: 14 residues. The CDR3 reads CASSRGTPRNEQFF. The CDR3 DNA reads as TGTGCCAGCAGTCGCGGGACACCGAGAAATGAGCAGTTCTTC.

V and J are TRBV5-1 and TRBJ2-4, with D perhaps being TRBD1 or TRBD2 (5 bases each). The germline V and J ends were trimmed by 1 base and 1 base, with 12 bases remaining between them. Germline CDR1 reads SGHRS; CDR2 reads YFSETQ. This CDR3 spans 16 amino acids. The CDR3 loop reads CASSLLGDTAKNIQYF. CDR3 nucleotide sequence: TGCGCCAGCAGCTTGTTGGGGGATACGGCCAAAAACATTCAGTACTTC.